A selection of T cell receptor beta chains follows, all from one sample in a study of Graves' ophthalmopathy and Graves' hyperthyroidism. Via MiXCR, TCRdb re-called the multiplex PCR reads, giving one row per CDR3 protein. The sample yields about 400,000 distinct CDR3 sequences, under 25% seen once. Sequenced: peripheral blood. The receptors come from a woman aged 18-29 years with stable Graves' hyperthyroidism. CDR3s include the opening cysteine and the closing phenylalanine or tryptophan. The order of the fields is J gene, clone size, V gene, D gene, CDR3 DNA, CDR3 protein. A D gene is named only where the DNA matches it firmly. Clone size is given for some rows only: seen once, a few or many times, or a class if the clone is expanded.

J: TRBJ2-7
size: many
V: TRBV28
D: -
DNA: TGTGCCAGCAGGGCCGGGTTTTCCTACGAGCAGTACTTC
CDR3: CASRAGFSYEQYF

J: TRBJ2-7
size: many
V: TRBV10-1
D: TRBD2
DNA: TGCGCCAGCAGCCCTTGGCGGGAGTCCGACGAGCAGTACTTC
CDR3: CASSPWRESDEQYF

J: TRBJ1-1
size: many
V: TRBV4-1
D: -
DNA: TGCGCCAGCAGCCAGTTGGGACAATATGGTTTCTTT
CDR3: CASSQLGQYGFF

J: TRBJ2-2
size: many
V: TRBV2
D: -
DNA: TGTGCCAGCAGTGAAATAGCGGCTTCGAACACCGGGGAGCTGTTTTTT
CDR3: CASSEIAASNTGELFF

J: TRBJ1-5
size: few
V: TRBV6-1
D: TRBD1
DNA: TGTGCCAGCAGTGACCGGGACAGGGGAGCGCACCAGCCCCAGCATTTT
CDR3: CASSDRDRGAHQPQHF

J: TRBJ1-1
size: -
V: TRBV11-2
D: -
DNA: TGTGCCAGCAGCTTAGAAACAGGGATGAACACTGAAGCTTTCTTT
CDR3: CASSLETGMNTEAFF

J: TRBJ2-5
size: many
V: TRBV6-2/TRBV6-3
D: -
DNA: TGTGCCAGCAGTTACTCCCCTTACAGCCAAGAGACCCAGTACTTC
CDR3: CASSYSPYSQETQYF

J: TRBJ1-1
size: -
V: TRBV11-2
D: TRBD1
DNA: TGTGCCAGCAGCCTATCCCGGGACAGGCCCAACACTGAAGCTTTCTTT
CDR3: CASSLSRDRPNTEAFF

J: TRBJ2-7
size: -
V: TRBV13
D: TRBD1
DNA: TGTGCCAGCAGCTCGGACAGGGTTTCTCGAATGGTGGACGAGCAGTACTTC
CDR3: CASSSDRVSRMVDEQYF

J: TRBJ2-3
size: many
V: TRBV6-1
D: -
DNA: TGTGCCAGCAGAAAGTCCGGGCATTCCACAGATACGCAGTATTTT
CDR3: CASRKSGHSTDTQYF

J: TRBJ1-1
size: many
V: TRBV24-1
D: TRBD1
DNA: TGTGCCACCAGTGATGACAGGGGGTGCACTGAAGCTTTCTTT
CDR3: CATSDDRGCTEAFF

J: TRBJ2-4
size: -
V: TRBV4-1
D: -
DNA: TGCGCCAGCAGCCAAGAAGGTGGAAACATTCAGTACTTC
CDR3: CASSQEGGNIQYF

J: TRBJ1-1
size: many
V: TRBV20-1
D: -
DNA: TGCAGTGCTAACAGGGATTCGGACACTGAAGCTTTCTTT
CDR3: CSANRDSDTEAFF

J: TRBJ2-6
size: many
V: TRBV12-3/TRBV12-4
D: -
DNA: TGTGCCAGCAGTTTGGCCCAGACAGACTCTGGGGCCAACGTCCTGACTTTC
CDR3: CASSLAQTDSGANVLTF

J: TRBJ2-6
size: -
V: TRBV12-3/TRBV12-4
D: -
DNA: TGTGCCAGCAGTTTACAACTCCCGGGGGGACAGACTTACTCTGGGGCCAACGTCCTGACTTTC
CDR3: CASSLQLPGGQTYSGANVLTF

J: TRBJ1-2
size: many
V: TRBV28
D: TRBD1
DNA: TGTGCCAGCAGTTCAAACAGGGGCCCCTTTGTCTATGGCTACACCTTC
CDR3: CASSSNRGPFVYGYTF

J: TRBJ1-5
size: -
V: TRBV6-1
D: TRBD1
DNA: TGTGCCAGCAGCCCGGGACAGGGGAAGGGTCAGCCCCAGCATTTT
CDR3: CASSPGQGKGQPQHF

J: TRBJ2-7
size: many
V: TRBV28
D: -
DNA: TGTGCCAGCAGAATACAGGGCTACGAGCAGTACTTC
CDR3: CASRIQGYEQYF

J: TRBJ1-5
size: many
V: TRBV20-1
D: -
DNA: TGCAGTGCTAGAGATGAAGGAGGAAATCAGCCCCAGCATTTT
CDR3: CSARDEGGNQPQHF

J: TRBJ2-5
size: many
V: TRBV10-3
D: -
DNA: TGTGTCATCAGTGAGCACGAGACGGAGACCCAGTACTTC
CDR3: CVISEHETETQYF

J: TRBJ2-7
size: many
V: TRBV7-8
D: TRBD1
DNA: TGTGCCAGCAGCTTCGGGGACAGGGGGCACTACGAGCAGTACTTC
CDR3: CASSFGDRGHYEQYF

J: TRBJ2-2
size: -
V: TRBV11-2
D: TRBD2
DNA: TGTGCCACCGAAATGCTTGCGGGGGCCGGGGAGCTGTTTTTT
CDR3: CATEMLAGAGELFF

J: TRBJ1-2
size: few
V: TRBV28
D: -
DNA: TGTGCCAGCAGTTTGGCGTGGGGGCTCGGCTACACCTTC
CDR3: CASSLAWGLGYTF

J: TRBJ2-7
size: -
V: TRBV20-1
D: TRBD2
DNA: TGCAGTGCCATCCCCCGGACTAGCTGGACCTACGAGCAGTACTTC
CDR3: CSAIPRTSWTYEQYF

J: TRBJ2-2
size: few
V: TRBV20-1
D: TRBD2
DNA: TGCAGTGCTAGTCCAATTACCGGGACTAGACACACCGGGGAGCTGTTTTTT
CDR3: CSASPITGTRHTGELFF

J: TRBJ2-5
size: many
V: TRBV20-1
D: -
DNA: TGCAGTGCTAGTACCCCCAGAGGGAGAGGCTTAGAGACCCAGTACTTC
CDR3: CSASTPRGRGLETQYF

J: TRBJ2-7
size: many
V: TRBV20-1
D: -
DNA: TGCAGTGCGCGCGGGGTACAGTCCTCCTACGAGCAGTACTTC
CDR3: CSARGVQSSYEQYF

J: TRBJ2-7
size: many
V: TRBV20-1
D: TRBD2
DNA: TGCACCCAAATACGGTGCGGGGGAGGTCCAAAGGAGCAGTACTTC
CDR3: CTQIRCGGGPKEQYF

J: TRBJ2-4
size: -
V: TRBV28
D: -
DNA: TGTGCCAAAAACATTCAGTACTTC
CDR3: CAKNIQYF

J: TRBJ1-2
size: many
V: TRBV12-3/TRBV12-4
D: -
DNA: TGTGCCAGCAGTCCCGACAGAGCAAATCGGTATAACTATGGCTACACCTTC
CDR3: CASSPDRANRYNYGYTF

J: TRBJ1-5
size: -
V: TRBV12-5
D: -
DNA: TGTGCTAGTGGTTTGGTAGTAGGGGCCAGGAGACCTAATCAGCCCCAGCATTTT
CDR3: CASGLVVGARRPNQPQHF

J: TRBJ2-2
size: many
V: TRBV6-2/TRBV6-3
D: -
DNA: TGTGCCAGCAGACTGCAGGGTGGCGGGGAGCTGTTTTTT
CDR3: CASRLQGGGELFF

J: TRBJ1-1
size: few
V: TRBV29-1
D: -
DNA: TGCAGCGTTTGGGACATTTCGAACACTGAAGCTTTCTTT
CDR3: CSVWDISNTEAFF

J: TRBJ1-5
size: many
V: TRBV20-1
D: TRBD1
DNA: TGCAGTGCTGCAACCGGGACAGGGTTTAGCAATCAGCCCCAGCATTTT
CDR3: CSAATGTGFSNQPQHF

J: TRBJ2-7
size: many
V: TRBV2
D: TRBD2
DNA: TGTGCCAGCAGTGAACTAGCGGGAGGCGGCGAGCAGTACTTC
CDR3: CASSELAGGGEQYF

J: TRBJ1-1
size: many
V: TRBV18
D: -
DNA: TGTGCCAGCTCACCACTGAAGAACACTGAAGCTTTCTTT
CDR3: CASSPLKNTEAFF

J: TRBJ1-1
size: many
V: TRBV6-2/TRBV6-3
D: TRBD1
DNA: TGTGCCAGCAGTTACTCCGGGACAGGGTTATCGAAGTGGAGCACTGAAGCTTTCTTT
CDR3: CASSYSGTGLSKWSTEAFF

J: TRBJ1-5
size: few
V: TRBV12-3/TRBV12-4
D: -
DNA: TGTGCCAACAGTTTGTCTCCAGGGGAGAGCAATCAGCCCCAGCATTTT
CDR3: CANSLSPGESNQPQHF

J: TRBJ2-7
size: many
V: TRBV15
D: -
DNA: TGTGCCACCAGCAGAGATCCGATAAACTACGAGCAGTACTTC
CDR3: CATSRDPINYEQYF

J: TRBJ2-5
size: many
V: TRBV7-8
D: -
DNA: TGTGCCAGCAGCCGAAGGGGACAGCGGGGGAAAGAGACCCAGTACTTC
CDR3: CASSRRGQRGKETQYF

J: TRBJ1-5
size: many
V: TRBV27
D: -
DNA: TGTGCCAGCAGTTTTTCAGGGAGAGGCAATCAGCCCCAGCATTTT
CDR3: CASSFSGRGNQPQHF

J: TRBJ2-5
size: many
V: TRBV20-1
D: -
DNA: TGCAGTGCTAGACCCACGAGGGCAACCCGTCGAGGGGAGACCCAGTACTTC
CDR3: CSARPTRATRRGETQYF

J: TRBJ2-5
size: many
V: TRBV5-5
D: -
DNA: TGTGCCAGCAGCCCAGCTTTCGTGGCTACCAGACAAGAGACCCAGTACTTC
CDR3: CASSPAFVATRQETQYF

J: TRBJ1-5
size: many
V: TRBV20-1
D: -
DNA: TGCAGTGCTAGACAGGAGAGAAACCAGCCCCAGCATTTT
CDR3: CSARQERNQPQHF

J: TRBJ2-2
size: few
V: TRBV5-1
D: -
DNA: TGCGCCAGCAGCACAGGGACGGGCACCGGGGAGCTGTTTTTT
CDR3: CASSTGTGTGELFF

J: TRBJ1-1
size: many
V: TRBV2
D: TRBD1
DNA: TGTGCCAGCAGAGGACAGGAAGAGGCTAGGGCTTTCTTT
CDR3: CASRGQEEARAFF

J: TRBJ2-7
size: many
V: TRBV5-1
D: -
DNA: TGCGCCAGCAGCCTCTCCATATACTACGAGCAGTACTTC
CDR3: CASSLSIYYEQYF

J: TRBJ2-5
size: many
V: TRBV7-2
D: TRBD2
DNA: TGTGCCAGCGGTTCCGCCATCCTAGCGGGGCAAGAGACCCAGTACTTC
CDR3: CASGSAILAGQETQYF

J: TRBJ1-2
size: many
V: TRBV7-8
D: -
DNA: TGTGCCAGCAGCTTGGGTTTAGCTAACTATGGCTACACCTTC
CDR3: CASSLGLANYGYTF